One TCR beta chain is described in this entry. V trimming: 6 bases; J trimming: 4 bases; junction bases outside the gene matches: 11. Germline-derived CDR1 and CDR2 are SNHLY and FYNNEI. The CDR3 is made up of 16 amino acids. The record originates from a study of CD8 T cells in Susac syndrome. Blood CD8+ and CD4+ T cells underwent high-throughput TCR beta sequencing. While CD8+ and CD4+ T cells were isolated negatively, TEMRA cells were enriched by FACS. When the RNA was reverse transcribed, random hexamers were used with an input of roughly 0.45 to 1 ug. TCRdb called the immunoSEQ multiplex PCR reads again in MiXCR, with one record for every CDR3 protein. The data show 120,000 or so distinct CDR3 sequences, approximately 93% seen once.

The sequence was collected from a human donor with multiple sclerosis. The chain couples TRBV2 to TRBJ1-5; 8 bases match TRBD1. The sample was CD4+ T cells from PBMCs. CDR3 protein: CASSQQGTGANQPQHF. In DNA form, the CDR3 reads TGTGCCAGCAGCCAACAGGGGACAGGCGCTAATCAGCCCCAGCATTTT. Variable domain in full (rest from reference TRBV2 and TRBJ1-5): EPEVTQTPSHQVTQMGQEVILRCVPISNHLYFYWYRQILGQKVEFLVSFYNNEISEKSEIFDDQFSVERPDGSNFTLKIRSTKLEDSAMYFCASSQQGTGANQPQHFGDGTRLSIL.